This T cell receptor (beta chain) was identified in a study of identical twins. Study-level points and caveats: Zero-insertion analyses might be partly confounded by invariant T cells like MAIT and iNKT. When twins shared out-of-frame alpha sequences, those sequences had excess low generation probability.

Trimming took 1 base from V and 5 from J, leaving 8 bases between them. This CDR3 has 13 residues. This clonotype appeared a single time. Antigen specificity is unknown. Template switching added a universal primer site, and cDNA bore unique molecular identifiers. TCRdb re-derived calls from the 5' RACE reads in MiXCR, one entry per CDR3 protein. The table lists about 530,000 distinct CDR3 sequences, about 20% of them singletons. The sample also formed part of further work on yellow fever vaccine responses in identical twins.

This receptor was obtained from a woman between 18 and 30 years old in good health. The sample was CD4+ T cells sorted from blood. The chain has TRBV12-3 or TRBV12-4 and TRBJ2-5; D unresolved. Written as DNA, the CDR3 is TGTGCCAGCAGTTTAGTGGCTCACGAGACCCAGTACTTC. This encodes CASSLVAHETQYF.